A single sample is the source of the 18 T cell receptor beta chains below, sequenced in a study of T cells after yellow fever vaccination. TCRdb re-called the 5' RACE reads through MiXCR, storing one row per CDR3 protein. The data contain approximately 550,000 distinct CDR3 sequences, about 19% of them singletons. The sequencing used PBMCs, collected 15 days after the yellow fever booster vaccination. These receptors were taken from a man in his thirties or forties who received the YFV17D yellow fever vaccine.

The J gene is TRBJ2-1, the V gene TRBV20-1; D possibly matches TRBD1 or TRBD2 (6 bases each). Per germline, CDR1 DFQATT and CDR2 SNEGSKA (reference sequence). This CDR3 comprises 15 residues. V lost 6 bases, J lost 2 bases, and 17 bases lay in between. This CDR3 reads CSARRGSGPYNEQFF. CDR3 in DNA: TGCAGTGCAAGGAGGGGGAGTGGACCCTACAATGAGCAGTTCTTC.

This clonotype was recorded a few times. The chain employs TRBV30 and TRBJ1-4; D is unresolved. The length of the CDR3 is 14 residues. Germline values: CDR1 GTSNPN, CDR2 SVGIG (reference sequence). Trimming stripped 4 bases from V and 2 bases from J, with 11 bases between. The CDR3 spells CAWTVGRTNEKLFF. The CDR3 DNA follows: TGTGCCTGGACCGTAGGAAGGACTAATGAAAAACTGTTTTTT.

The chain links TRBV9 to TRBJ2-1; D possibly corresponds to TRBD2 (6 bases). Deletions cut 0 bases from V and 9 bases from J, with 10 bases between. The CDR3 is 13 amino acids. CDR1 SGDLS and CDR2 YYNGEE come from the germline V gene. In DNA form, the CDR3 reads TGTGCCAGCAGCGTAGGCGGGGCGGGTGAGCAGTTCTTC. Its protein product is CASSVGGAGEQFF.

This clonotype was observed a single time. This chain links TRBV28 with TRBJ2-7; D gene uncertain. With 4 bases removed from V and 5 bases from J, the gap between germline ends came to 15 bases. The CDR3 totals 14 residues. Germline V gene data show CDR1 as MDHEN and CDR2 as SYDVKM. CDR3 sequence reads: CASSSRSSIDEQYF. For the CDR3, the DNA is TGTGCCAGCAGTTCCAGGAGTTCCATCGACGAGCAGTACTTC.

The V call is TRBV18, the J call TRBJ2-1; 12 positions match TRBD1. Germline values: CDR1 KGHSH, CDR2 LQKENI. There are 15 residues in the CDR3. J lost 7 bases, V lost 0 bases, and 1 base had no gene match. CDR3 nucleotides: TGTGCCAGCTCACCACCGGGACAGGGGGCGAATGAGCAGTTCTTC. This sequence encodes CASSPPGQGANEQFF.

This clonotype was seen a few times. This chain links TRBV20-1 with TRBJ1-2; 7 bases are a match to TRBD1. Germline assignment: CDR1 DFQATT and CDR2 SNEGSKA (reference sequence). The CDR3 runs 13 residues. The trim removed 4 bases at V and 8 bases at J, leaving 10 bases unmatched. The chain's CDR3 is CSANRQGSWGYTF. In nucleotides, the CDR3 is TGCAGTGCTAACCGACAGGGTTCGTGGGGCTACACCTTC.

This clonotype was seen only a few times. V is TRBV5-1 and J is TRBJ2-7, with TRBD1 as a possible D gene (5 bases). V dropped 0 bases and J dropped 3 bases, with 7 bases sitting between them. CDR1 and CDR2 from the germline V gene are SGHRS and YFSETQ. This CDR3 is 13 amino acids long. In nucleotides, the CDR3 is TGCGCCAGCAGCTTGGGACAGTACTACGAGCAGTACTTC. Protein: CASSLGQYYEQYF. The full variable domain, in which reference TRBV5-1 and TRBJ2-7 provide the parts outside the CDR3, is KAGVTQTPRYLIKTRGQQVTLSCSPISGHRSVSWYQQTPGQGLQFLFEYFSETQRNKGNFPGRFSGRQFSNSRSEMNVSTLELGDSALYLCASSLGQYYEQYFGPGTRLTVT.

This rearrangement joins TRBV5-4 to TRBJ2-1, with unresolved D. V lost 4 bases to trimming and J lost 3 bases, with 14 bases between them. The CDR3 totals 15 residues. Germline CDR1 is SGHNT and CDR2 is YYREEE (reference sequence). The CDR3 loop reads CASSNGLEFYNEQFF. The CDR3 DNA reads as TGTGCCAGCAGCAATGGTCTGGAGTTCTACAATGAGCAGTTCTTC.

This rearrangement joins TRBV6-4 to TRBJ2-1, with D possibly being TRBD1 (6 bases). Germline loops: CDR1 MRHNA, CDR2 SNTAGT. Trimming cost V 3 bases and J 14 bases, with 17 bases left between them. The CDR3 is 13 residues long. DNA for the CDR3: TGTGCCAGCAGTGATGCAACAGGGTGGGAGAAGTTCTTC. Translation gives CASSDATGWEKFF.

This clonotype turned up a few times. This chain uses TRBV11-2 with TRBJ2-5; 14 positions agree with TRBD2. This CDR3 region has 18 residues. J lost 0 bases, V lost 5 bases, and 8 bases had no gene match. The germline V gene encodes CDR1 SGHAT and CDR2 FQNNGV. Here the CDR3 DNA reads TGTGCCAGCAGCGAAGGGACTAGCGGGAGACCGTACCAAGAGACCCAGTACTTC. Its translation is CASSEGTSGRPYQETQYF.

This chain connects TRBV7-2 to TRBJ2-3; the D gene is possibly TRBD1 (6 bases). This CDR3 has 15 amino acids. Per the germline V gene, CDR1 is SGHTA and CDR2 is FQGNSA. Trimming shortened V by 0 bases and J by 2 bases, and 9 bases separated the two germline ends. The CDR3, as DNA: TGTGCCAGCAGCTTAGCCGGACAGCTCACAGATACGCAGTATTTT. It encodes CASSLAGQLTDTQYF.

The V and J genes are TRBV11-2 and TRBJ1-2, with 9 positions matching TRBD1. Per germline, CDR1 SGHAT and CDR2 FQNNGV. The CDR3 loop spans 15 amino acids. Trimming took 4 bases from V and 12 from J; bases not matched to a gene: 15. The chain's CDR3 is CASSSSLRDRAANTF. The DNA for the CDR3 is TGTGCCAGCAGCTCTAGCCTCCGGGACAGGGCCGCAAACACCTTC.

The chain recombines TRBV30 with TRBJ2-5, with 11 bases identical to TRBD2. Unmatched junction bases numbered 6, after V lost 3 bases and J lost 3 bases. Germline CDR1 reads GTSNPN; CDR2 reads SVGIG (reference sequence). CDR3 size: 15 residues. The DNA for the CDR3 is TGTGCCTGGAGCTGGGCGGGACTAGCGGAAGAGACCCAGTACTTC. It yields the protein CAWSWAGLAEETQYF. The full variable domain, its missing parts supplied by reference TRBV30 and TRBJ2-5, is SQTIHQWPATLVQPVGSPLSLECTVEGTSNPNLYWYRQAAGRGLQLLFYSVGIGQISSEVPQNLSASRPQDRQFILSSKKLLLSDSGFYLCAWSWAGLAEETQYFGPGTRLLVL.

The V and J genes are TRBV29-1 and TRBJ2-5; TRBD2 might be the D (6 bases). The CDR3 spans 12 residues. Germline assignment: CDR1 SQVTM and CDR2 ANQGSEA. Trimming cost V 4 bases and J 9 bases, with 15 bases left between them. Here the CDR3 DNA reads TGCAGCGTTGCGGAGGGGCTTAGGGCCCAGTACTTC. Translated: CSVAEGLRAQYF.

This clonotype was counted only a few times. The J gene is TRBJ2-2, the V gene TRBV5-5, with D hard to call. The V gene lost 6 bases and the J gene lost 2 bases, with 14 bases spanning the gap. CDR1 and CDR2 from the germline V gene are SGHKS and YYEKEE (reference sequence). CDR3 length: 15 amino acids. The CDR3 nucleotides are TGTGCCAGCAACCCTTATGTGGGTAACACCGGGGAGCTGTTTTTT. Its translation: CASNPYVGNTGELFF.

The rearrangement joins TRBV5-1 to TRBJ2-7, with D tentatively TRBD1 or TRBD2 (5 bases each). With 1 base removed from V and 7 bases from J, the gap between germline ends came to 15 bases. This CDR3 has 14 residues. CDR1 and CDR2 (germline): SGHRS, YFSETQ. CDR3 loop: CASSLNRDLEEQYF. The CDR3 DNA follows: TGCGCCAGCAGCTTGAACCGGGACCTTGAAGAGCAGTACTTC.

The sample holds a few counts of this clonotype. The chain combines TRBV7-2 with TRBJ2-3, with TRBD2 as a possible D gene (6 bases). Germline CDR1 SGHTA, CDR2 FQGNSA. The CDR3 is made up of 14 amino acids. V lost 6 bases, J lost 9 bases, and 19 bases lay in between. This CDR3 is CASSFSGTLGTQYF. The DNA of the CDR3 is TGTGCCAGCAGTTTTAGCGGTACCCTGGGGACGCAGTATTTT.

The chain employs TRBV20-1 and TRBJ2-3; D assignment may be TRBD1 or TRBD2 (6 bases each). The ends were cut back, 4 bases at V and 6 bases at J, with 11 bases in the middle. CDR1 and CDR2 (germline): DFQATT, SNEGSKA (reference sequence). The CDR3 contains 12 residues. The CDR3 protein is CSAKRGADTQYF. For the CDR3, the DNA is TGCAGTGCTAAAAGGGGGGCGGATACGCAGTATTTT.